The present TCR beta chain was sequenced within a study of cytomegalovirus exposure and HLA in healthy donors. CDR1 SGHRS and CDR2 YFSETQ come from the germline V gene. The CDR3 runs to 15 residues. Losses at the gene ends were 1 base for V and 10 bases for J; bases not matched to a gene: 8. Some clones are missing from TCRdb's copy, which holds only in-frame ones; the method was immunoSEQ multiplex PCR. The profile shows about 180,000 clones, 86% of them singletons. The sample was PBMCs. This chain uses TRBV5-1 with TRBJ2-1; TRBD1 matches 10 bases. The TCR comes from a man aged 18-30 years in good health and CMV-seropositive. In DNA, the CDR3 is TGCGCCAGCAGCTTGACCGGGACAGGGGTAAACGAGCAGTTCTTC. Its translation is CASSLTGTGVNEQFF.